This TCR beta chain is from a study of CD8+ T cells in alopecia areata. In the study overall: Tofacitinib continued for 6 to 18 months and was then withheld for 6 months.

Regarding treatment: oral pan-JAK inhibitor, 5-10 mg twice daily. Extracted RNA was reverse transcribed, and the resulting cDNA served as sequencing template. The method was immunoSEQ multiplex PCR; TCRdb's version includes in-frame clones alone and lacks a portion of them. The sample comprises some 100,000 clones, 44% of which are singletons, and roughly a sixth rests with the top ten. The clonotype comes from a human donor with alopecia areata. This specimen consisted of CD8+ T cells sorted from blood, obtained at week 24, from a patient treated with tofacitinib.

The CDR3 protein is CASSLAGVWDEQFF. CDR3 sequence (DNA): TGTGCCAGCAGTCTTGCGGGAGTTTGGGATGAGCAGTTCTTC. The chain joins TRBV11-1 to TRBJ2-1, with 7 nucleotides matching TRBD2. CDR3 length: 14 amino acids. CDR1 is SGHAT and CDR2 is FQDESV in the germline V gene (reference sequence). The V and J ends lost 6 bases and 8 bases, in that order; junction bases with no gene match: 10.